The source of this T cell receptor beta chain is a study of blood T cell repertoires in COVID-19. In the source study's methods: Quantification of nucleated cells was approximated via reference gene primer amplification. Sequencing used immunoSEQ multiplex PCR; TCRdb keeps in-frame clones, though not all of them. Clone size and V and J calls were adopted from that table, with D and trimming inferred from the DNA. The repertoire consists of under 200,000 clones, with roughly nine tenths occurring once and the leading ten covering 0.5% to 0.6%. Sequenced sample: peripheral blood. The source is a man aged 50-59 years with acute or convalescent COVID-19.

The CDR3 region has the DNA TGTGCCAGCAGTCACGGGACAGGGGTACTGAATGAGCAGTTCTTC. This gives the protein CASSHGTGVLNEQFF. The chain carries TRBV6-2 or TRBV6-3 and TRBJ2-1; 10 bases are shared with TRBD1. Germline CDR1 is MNHEY and CDR2 is SVGEGT. The J segment lost 7 bases and the V segment lost 5 bases, leaving 8 bases of the junction unmatched. The CDR3 sequence is 15 residues long.